This T cell receptor (beta chain) was identified in a study of Ad26.COV2.S vaccination and SARS-CoV-2 variants. Whole-study results and caveats: Similar non-spike TCR breadth was seen in vaccine and placebo recipients.

About this clone: No antigen is known for it.

V lost 6 bases to trimming and J lost 4 bases; unmatched junction nucleotides: 8. CDR1 is MNHEY and CDR2 is SMNVEV in the germline V gene (reference sequence). The length of the CDR3 is 15 residues. TCRdb's copy holds only in-frame clones and misses some; the assay was immunoSEQ multiplex PCR. The sample yields about half a million clones, 70% to 90% seen once. Treatment noted: 15 to 20 received Ad26.COV2.S at low or high dose, single or two shots; roughly five received placebo; per-sample allocation not given. The samples date from day 63 after the first vaccine or placebo injection. In Boston, an adult donor aged 18-55 years took part. What was given as vaccine was an Ad26 vector encoding Wuhan-strain SARS-CoV-2 spike.

The TCR sequence derives from a person between 18 and 65 years old who received the Ad26.COV2.S COVID-19 vaccine or a placebo. This chain connects TRBV27 to TRBJ1-2; TRBD1 aligns across 10 bases. Material: peripheral blood, obtained in a trial of Ad26.COV2.S vaccine versus placebo. The CDR3 bases are TGTGCCAGCAGACCAGGACAGGGGGTTATCTATGGCTACACCTTC. Encoded protein: CASRPGQGVIYGYTF.